This passage covers 4 T cell receptor beta chains from one sample sequenced in a study of cytomegalovirus exposure and HLA in healthy donors. The PCR used 60 Vbeta and 13 Jbeta primers. Clones were sequenced by immunoSEQ multiplex PCR, and TCRdb holds only the in-frame ones, with some missing. The table includes over 150,000 clones, roughly four fifths detected once. Sequencing used PBMCs. The origin of the receptors is a man aged 55 to 70 in good health and CMV-seronegative.

CDR3 coding DNA: TGTGCCAGCAGCTTAACGAACCTAGCGGAGGGTTACAATGAGCAGTTCTTC. Its translation: CASSLTNLAEGYNEQFF. The genes are TRBV7-3 and TRBJ2-1; 7 nucleotides line up with TRBD2. With 0 bases clipped from V and 4 bases from J, the junction kept 9 bases outside the gene matches. CDR3 length equals 17 residues. Germline values: CDR1 SGHTA, CDR2 FQGTGA.

V usage is TRBV4-3 and J usage is TRBJ2-3, with 7 bases that match TRBD1. Germline CDR1 reads LGHNA; CDR2 reads YSLEER. J was trimmed by 4 bases and V by 2 bases; bases with no gene match: 3. The CDR3 covers 14 residues. DNA for the CDR3: TGCGCCAGCAGCCAAACGGGACAGTCAGATACGCAGTATTTT. Translated, it gives CASSQTGQSDTQYF.

V and J are TRBV7-9 and TRBJ2-7; TRBD1 matches at 7 bases. Per the germline V gene, CDR1 is SEHNR and CDR2 is FQNEAQ (reference sequence). J gave up 1 base and V 5 bases, and 5 bases lay outside the gene matches. This CDR3 is built from 14 residues. The CDR3 reads CASSPVQGSYEQYF. DNA of the CDR3: TGTGCCAGCAGCCCCGTACAGGGGTCCTACGAGCAGTACTTC.

CDR3 in amino acids: CATSRDRGETGELFF. CDR3 bases: TGTGCCACCAGCAGAGATCGGGGAGAGACCGGGGAGCTGTTTTTT. The chain carries TRBV15 and TRBJ2-2, with TRBD2 as a possible D gene (5 bases). The CDR3 is made up of 15 amino acids. The V and J ends lost 0 bases and 5 bases respectively, with 10 bases between them. In germline, CDR1 is LNHNV, CDR2 YYDKDF (reference sequence).